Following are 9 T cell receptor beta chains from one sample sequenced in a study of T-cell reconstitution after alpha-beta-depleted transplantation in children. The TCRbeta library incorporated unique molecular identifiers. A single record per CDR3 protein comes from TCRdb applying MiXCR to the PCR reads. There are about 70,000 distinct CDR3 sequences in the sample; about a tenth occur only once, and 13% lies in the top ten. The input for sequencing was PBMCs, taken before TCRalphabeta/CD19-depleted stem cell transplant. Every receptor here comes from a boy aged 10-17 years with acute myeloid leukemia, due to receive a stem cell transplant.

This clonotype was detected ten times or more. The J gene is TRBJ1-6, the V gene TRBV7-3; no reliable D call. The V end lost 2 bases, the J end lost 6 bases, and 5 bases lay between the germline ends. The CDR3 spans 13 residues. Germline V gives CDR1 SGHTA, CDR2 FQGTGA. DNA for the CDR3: TGTGCCAGCAGCTTAGAGACTAATTCACCCCTCCACTTT. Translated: CASSLETNSPLHF.

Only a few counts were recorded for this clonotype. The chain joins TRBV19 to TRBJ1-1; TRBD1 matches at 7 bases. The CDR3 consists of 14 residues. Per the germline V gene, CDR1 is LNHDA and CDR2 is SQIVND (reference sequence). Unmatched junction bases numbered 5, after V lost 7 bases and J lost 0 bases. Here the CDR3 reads CASKTTGMNTEAFF. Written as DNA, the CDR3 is TGTGCCAGTAAGACGACAGGGATGAACACTGAAGCTTTCTTT.

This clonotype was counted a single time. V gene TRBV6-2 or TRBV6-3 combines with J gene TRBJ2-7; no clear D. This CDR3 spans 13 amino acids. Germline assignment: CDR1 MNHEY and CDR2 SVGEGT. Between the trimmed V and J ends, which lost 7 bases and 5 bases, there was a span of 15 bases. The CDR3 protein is CASTRSGRDEQYF. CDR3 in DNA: TGTGCCAGCACCCGCAGTGGGCGCGACGAGCAGTACTTC.

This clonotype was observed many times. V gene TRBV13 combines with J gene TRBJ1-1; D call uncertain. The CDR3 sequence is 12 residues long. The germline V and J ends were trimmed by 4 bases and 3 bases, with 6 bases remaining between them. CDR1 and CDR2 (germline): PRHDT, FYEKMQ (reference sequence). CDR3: CASSSHYTEAFF. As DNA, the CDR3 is TGTGCCAGCAGCTCACACTACACTGAAGCTTTCTTT.

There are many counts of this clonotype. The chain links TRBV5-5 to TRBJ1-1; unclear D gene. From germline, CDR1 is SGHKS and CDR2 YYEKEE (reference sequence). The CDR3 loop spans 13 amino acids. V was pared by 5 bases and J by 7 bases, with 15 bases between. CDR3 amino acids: CASSRVYHGEAFF. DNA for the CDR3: TGTGCCAGCAGTCGCGTATATCATGGTGAAGCTTTCTTT. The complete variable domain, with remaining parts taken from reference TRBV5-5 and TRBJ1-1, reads DAGVTQSPTHLIKTRGQQVTLRCSPISGHKSVSWYQQVLGQGPQFIFQYYEKEERGRGNFPDRFSARQFPNYSSELNVNALLLGDSALYLCASSRVYHGEAFFGQGTRLTVV.

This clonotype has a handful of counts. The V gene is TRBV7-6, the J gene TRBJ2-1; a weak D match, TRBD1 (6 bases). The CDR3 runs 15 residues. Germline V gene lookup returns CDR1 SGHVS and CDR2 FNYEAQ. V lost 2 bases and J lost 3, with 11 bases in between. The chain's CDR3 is CASSLPGQNYNEQFF. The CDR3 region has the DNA TGTGCCAGCAGCTTACCTGGACAGAACTACAATGAGCAGTTCTTC.

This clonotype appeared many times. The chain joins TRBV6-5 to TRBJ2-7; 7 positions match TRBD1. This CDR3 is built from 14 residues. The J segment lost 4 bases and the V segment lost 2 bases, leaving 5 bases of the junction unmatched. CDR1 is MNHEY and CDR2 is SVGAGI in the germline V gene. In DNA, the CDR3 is TGTGCCAGCAGTTACACCAGGGGGACGTACGAGCAGTACTTC. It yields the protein CASSYTRGTYEQYF.

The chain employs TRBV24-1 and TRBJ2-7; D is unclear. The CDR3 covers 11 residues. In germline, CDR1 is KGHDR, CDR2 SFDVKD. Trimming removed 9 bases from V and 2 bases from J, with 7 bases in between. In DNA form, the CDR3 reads TGTGCCACCGGGAATGCCTACGAGCAGTACTTC. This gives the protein CATGNAYEQYF.

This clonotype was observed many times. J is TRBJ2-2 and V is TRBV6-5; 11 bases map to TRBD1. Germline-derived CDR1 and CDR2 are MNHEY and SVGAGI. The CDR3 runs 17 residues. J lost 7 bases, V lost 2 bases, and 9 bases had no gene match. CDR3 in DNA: TGTGCCAGCAGTTACCCGCGGACAGGGGGCATTGACGGGGAGCTGTTTTTT. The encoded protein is CASSYPRTGGIDGELFF.